The clone carrying this T cell receptor (beta chain) showed up many times. This beta chain is a stray sequence in a library constructed for alpha chains; its clone size is not meaningful. A unique molecular identifier was carried by every single TCR cDNA molecule. Using its own MiXCR run on the 5' RACE reads, TCRdb lists one record per CDR3 protein. This table holds roughly 10,000 distinct CDR3 sequences, 3.5% to 4.5% found once. Per germline, CDR1 MNHEY and CDR2 SMNVEV (reference sequence). This CDR3 comprises 15 residues. V trimming: 6 bases; J trimming: 4 bases; junction bases outside the gene matches: 7. The data originate from a study of spatial heterogeneity in lung cancer. Overall study context: The count of detected beta-chain sequences consistently exceeded that of alpha-chain sequences.

Indicated time point: sample taken at primary tumor resection. Tumor, nontumor lung or frozen PBMC supplied whole RNA that was sequenced unsorted. The donor population consisted of some 70 patients with untreated, early-stage non-small cell lung cancer. The clonotype originates from a female donor with early-stage non-small cell lung cancer. The chain combines TRBV27 with TRBJ2-7; 12 bases fit TRBD1. Sequenced material: PBMCs, taken at surgery. For the CDR3, the DNA is TGTGCCAGCAGCATTGCGGGACAGGGGGCTTACGAGCAGTACTTC. This codes for CASSIAGQGAYEQYF.